The rows below give T cell receptor beta chains drawn from one sample of a study of post-analysis software for immune sequencing data. In TCRdb, the PCR reads were re-called with MiXCR into one record per CDR3 protein. The sample carries about 500,000 distinct CDR3 sequences, around 40% recorded once. The specimen was blood. Every receptor here comes from a girl under 18 with multiple sclerosis. The CDR3 runs from the conserved cysteine through the conserved F or W. D genes are given only for firm matches. Some rows have no size entry. The others give once, few or many, or a class for an expanded clone.

j_call | d_call | clone_size | v_call | cdr3_nt | cdr3_aa
TRBJ1-1 | NA | NA | TRBV29-1 | TGCAGCGTTGGGTGGGGAGATAATACTGAAGCTTTCTTT | CSVGWGDNTEAFF
TRBJ2-7 | NA | few | TRBV20-1 | TGCAGTGCTAGATCAGGGTTGAGCTCCTACGAGCAGTACTTC | CSARSGLSSYEQYF
TRBJ2-5 | NA | NA | TRBV7-7 | TGTGCTAGCAGCTTAGCAGCCGGGACTGAGGAGACCCAGTACTTC | CASSLAAGTEETQYF
TRBJ1-5 | TRBD1 | few | TRBV20-1 | TGCAGTGCTACGGACAGGGGGAATCAGCCCCAGCATTTT | CSATDRGNQPQHF
TRBJ2-1 | TRBD2 | few | TRBV7-9 | TGTGCCAGCAGCTTGCTGGGCGATGAGCGGGAGTCATACAATGAGCAGTTCTTC | CASSLLGDERESYNEQFF
TRBJ2-5 | NA | NA | TRBV29-1 | TGCAGCGTTGTACTCCAAGAGACCCAGTACTTC | CSVVLQETQYF
TRBJ1-1 | NA | few | TRBV12-3/TRBV12-4 | TGTGCCAGCAGGTCAGGGTGGATGAGTACTGAAGCTTTCTTT | CASRSGWMSTEAFF
TRBJ2-5 | TRBD1 | NA | TRBV18 | TGTGCCAGCTCACAGAGAAGCCGGGACAGAAAGGGTTCCCAAGAGACCCAGTACTTC | CASSQRSRDRKGSQETQYF
TRBJ1-6 | NA | many | TRBV29-1 | TGCAGCACCGGGGCGGGGGAGAGGAATTCACCCCTCCACTTT | CSTGAGERNSPLHF
TRBJ2-1 | TRBD1 | NA | TRBV24-1 | TGTGCCACCAGTGTCCCAGGACGGGACAGGCTTTACAATGAGCAGTTCTTC | CATSVPGRDRLYNEQFF
TRBJ2-7 | TRBD2 | few | TRBV28 | TGTGCCAGCAGCCCGGGACTAGCGGGAGTTACCTACGAGCAGTACTTC | CASSPGLAGVTYEQYF
TRBJ2-7 | NA | NA | TRBV29-1 | TGCAGCGTTGAAGAAGGGGGAGGGGACTCCTACGAGCAGTACTTC | CSVEEGGGDSYEQYF
TRBJ2-7 | TRBD2 | once | TRBV7-2 | TGTGCCAGCAGCTCCAGTAGCGGGAGGGCCCCCTACGAGCAGTACTTC | CASSSSSGRAPYEQYF
TRBJ2-3 | TRBD2 | few | TRBV7-3 | TGTGCCAGCAGCCCAAGGACTAGCGGGGAAAGCACAGATACGCAGTATTTT | CASSPRTSGESTDTQYF
TRBJ2-7 | NA | few | TRBV7-8 | TGTGCCAGCAGCTTAGGCAGGACCATCTGGGCGCACGAGCAGTACTTC | CASSLGRTIWAHEQYF
TRBJ2-7 | TRBD1 | NA | TRBV12-3/TRBV12-4 | TGTGCCAGCAGTAACGACAGGGGTGGCTCCTACGAGCAGTACTTC | CASSNDRGGSYEQYF
TRBJ2-6 | TRBD1 | NA | TRBV10-3 | TGTGCCATCAGTGCAAACAGGGGAAATGGGGCCAACGTCCTGACTTTC | CAISANRGNGANVLTF
TRBJ2-1 | NA | NA | TRBV7-8 | TGTGCCAGCAGCTTAGCCACTGGCATTGGGACTTTGTTAGGGCAGTTCTTC | CASSLATGIGTLLGQFF
TRBJ1-1 | NA | few | TRBV29-1 | TGCAGCGTTGAAGGGCGGGTTGGGAGCACTGAAGCTTTCTTT | CSVEGRVGSTEAFF
TRBJ2-7 | TRBD1 | NA | TRBV24-1 | TGTGCCACCAGTGATTTGATAGCCAGGGGGATCCCCTACGAGCAGTACTTC | CATSDLIARGIPYEQYF
TRBJ1-1 | NA | NA | TRBV5-1 | TGCGCCAGCAGCATAGAACAGGGATACACTGAAGCTTTCTTT | CASSIEQGYTEAFF
TRBJ2-1 | TRBD2 | few | TRBV7-2 | TGTGCCAGCAGCTTCCCGACTAGCGGGAGCTCTGATGAGCAGTTCTTC | CASSFPTSGSSDEQFF
TRBJ2-1 | TRBD1 | NA | TRBV2 | TGTGCCAGCAGTGGATTTACAGGGGCCTACAATGAGCAGTTCTTC | CASSGFTGAYNEQFF
TRBJ1-1 | TRBD1 | NA | TRBV20-1 | TGCAGTGCTGGGGACAGTTTTGAAGCTTTCTTT | CSAGDSFEAFF
TRBJ1-5 | NA | NA | TRBV4-1 | TGCGCCGGCAGCCAAGGTATTGGGAAGCTAAATCAGCCCCAGCATTTT | CAGSQGIGKLNQPQHF